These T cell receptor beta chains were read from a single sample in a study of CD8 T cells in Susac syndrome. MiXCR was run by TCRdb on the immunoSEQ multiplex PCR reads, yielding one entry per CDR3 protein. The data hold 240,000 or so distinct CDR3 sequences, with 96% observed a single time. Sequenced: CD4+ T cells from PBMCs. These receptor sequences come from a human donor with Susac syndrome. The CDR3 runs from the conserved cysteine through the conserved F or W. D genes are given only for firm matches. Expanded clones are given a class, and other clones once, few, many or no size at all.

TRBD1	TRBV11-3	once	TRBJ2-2	CASSLRGTGPPTNTGELFF	TGTGCCAGCAGCCTCAGAGGGACAGGGCCCCCAACGAACACCGGGGAGCTGTTTTTT
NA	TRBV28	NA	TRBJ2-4	CASSLLLGRRGNIQYF	TGTGCCAGCAGTTTATTACTGGGTAGGAGGGGAAACATTCAGTACTTC
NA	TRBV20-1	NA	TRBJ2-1	CSASNRGHEQFF	TGCAGTGCTAGTAATCGAGGTCATGAGCAGTTCTTC
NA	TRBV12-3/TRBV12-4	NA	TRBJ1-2	CASSRWTAPANYGYTF	TGTGCCAGCAGCCGATGGACGGCCCCTGCTAACTATGGCTACACCTTC
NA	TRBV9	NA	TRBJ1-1	CASSVEAFNTEAFF	TGTGCCAGCAGCGTAGAAGCCTTTAACACTGAAGCTTTCTTT
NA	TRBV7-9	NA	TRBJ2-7	CASSRPHLRGSSSYEQYF	TGTGCCAGCAGCCGCCCTCACCTCCGGGGTTCCAGCTCCTACGAGCAGTACTTC
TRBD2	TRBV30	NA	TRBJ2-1	CAWSAVRGTSDFNEQFF	TGTGCCTGGAGTGCGGTACGAGGGACTAGCGATTTCAATGAGCAGTTCTTC
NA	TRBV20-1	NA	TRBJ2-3	CSANGEGTDTQYF	TGCAGTGCTAACGGGGAGGGCACAGATACGCAGTATTTT
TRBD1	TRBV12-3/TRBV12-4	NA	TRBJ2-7	CASQSRGQGRHEQYF	TGTGCCAGTCAAAGTCGGGGACAGGGTCGGCACGAGCAGTACTTC
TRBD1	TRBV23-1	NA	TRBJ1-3	CASSQMDREAQGNTIYF	TGCGCCAGCAGTCAAATGGACAGGGAGGCGCAGGGAAACACCATATATTTT
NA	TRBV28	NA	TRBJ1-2	CASSLLPEGYTF	TGTGCCAGCAGTTTATTGCCGGAAGGCTACACCTTC
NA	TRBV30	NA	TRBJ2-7	CAWREFVGEQYF	TGTGCCTGGAGGGAGTTTGTGGGGGAGCAGTACTTC
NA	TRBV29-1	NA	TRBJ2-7	CSVSGTQRGEQYF	TGCAGCGTTTCAGGGACCCAACGGGGGGAGCAGTACTTC
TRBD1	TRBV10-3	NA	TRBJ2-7	CAISDGQGAYEQYF	TGTGCCATCAGTGATGGACAGGGAGCCTACGAGCAGTACTTC
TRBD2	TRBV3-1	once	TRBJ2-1	CASSRTLAMSYNEQFF	TGTGCCAGCAGCCGGACACTAGCGATGTCCTACAATGAGCAGTTCTTC
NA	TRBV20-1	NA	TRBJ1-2	CSALTSRMGSDGYTF	TGCAGTGCTCTAACCAGCCGGATGGGCTCAGATGGCTACACCTTC
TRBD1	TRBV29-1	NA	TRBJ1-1	CSVEPATGSNTEAFF	TGCAGCGTCGAGCCCGCGACAGGGTCGAACACTGAAGCTTTCTTT
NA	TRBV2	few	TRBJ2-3	CASSESADTQYF	TGTGCCAGCAGTGAATCGGCAGATACGCAGTATTTT
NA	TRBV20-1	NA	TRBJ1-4	CSAAGGPNEKLFF	TGCAGTGCCGCCGGAGGCCCCAATGAAAAACTGTTTTTT
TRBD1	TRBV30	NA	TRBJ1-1	CAWRRLGQSNTEAFF	TGTGCCTGGAGGCGGCTGGGACAGTCGAACACTGAAGCTTTCTTT
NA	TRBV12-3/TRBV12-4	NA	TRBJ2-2	CASSYLDLRNTGELFF	TGTGCCAGCAGCTATCTCGACTTAAGGAACACCGGGGAGCTGTTTTTT
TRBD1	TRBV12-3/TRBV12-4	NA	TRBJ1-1	CASSLYRGENTEAFF	TGTGCCAGCAGTTTATACAGGGGCGAGAACACTGAAGCTTTCTTT
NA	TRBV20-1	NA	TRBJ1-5	CSARYRGGNQPQHF	TGCAGTGCTAGGTATAGGGGAGGCAATCAGCCCCAGCATTTT
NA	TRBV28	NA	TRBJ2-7	CATLSSPPDYEQYF	TGTGCCACCCTATCCTCGCCACCCGACTACGAGCAGTACTTC
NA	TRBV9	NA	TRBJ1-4	CASSVRAGVGEKLFF	TGTGCCAGCAGCGTACGGGCCGGGGTAGGGGAAAAACTGTTTTTT
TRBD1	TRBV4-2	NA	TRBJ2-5	CASSHSTGQQETQYF	TGTGCCAGCAGCCATTCGACAGGGCAGCAAGAGACCCAGTACTTC